This T cell receptor beta chain originates from a study of T cell repertoires in cytomegalovirus infection (dated by TCRdb to about 2019). As for the study more broadly: Donor HLA type was relevant to the analysis, as public TCR beta signatures indicated carriage of CMV infection together with the matching HLA type. Results the study describes overall, beyond this receptor: Cumulative frequency of public TCR beta family members discriminated carriers of CMV infection plus the relevant HLA type in this cohort and an independent approximately 350-donor cohort. The ex vivo response was dominated by HLA-C-restricted CMV-specific TCR beta clonotypes, which also provided the single most frequent clonotype in two of eight donors.

This clonotype appeared many times. What antigen it recognizes has not been identified. Base quality data are lacking; no much larger clone is found one base away. V was cut back by 3 bases and J by 0 bases, leaving a gap of 9 bases between them. For CDR1 and CDR2, the germline V gene (reference sequence) lists SGHNT and YYREEE. The CDR3 covers 15 residues, taking in both the cysteine and the phenylalanine. This entry keeps only the CDR3 DNA: 45 bases, framed from base 1. The instrument was an Illumina HiSeq 1500. Clones were called with MiXCR by TCRdb after fastp trimmed the public reads at Q25, and only in-frame beta chains were retained. Records with the same CDR3 protein are collapsed into one entry carrying the most frequent genes and DNA. This sample lists 150,000 to 200,000 distinct CDR3 sequences; more than 9% were detected once. The ten largest make up roughly 4.8% of the sample.

The receptor comes from a human donor in good health (CMV status not recorded). Some clones in this sample may be carry-over from other donors' samples. This receptor chain uses TRBV5-4 and TRBJ2-2, with no D gene named confidently. Sample: PBMCs. The CDR3 amino acid sequence is: CASSSGRANTGELFF. DNA sequence: TGTGCCAGCAGCTCAGGACGGGCGAACACCGGGGAGCTGTTTTTT.